Listed below are T cell receptor beta chains from one sample, sequenced in a study of cytomegalovirus exposure and HLA in healthy donors. The data were produced by immunoSEQ multiplex PCR, yet TCRdb's version contains in-frame clones alone and is incomplete. The table includes about 140,000 clones, 77% detected once. The sample comprised PBMCs. The receptors come from a female donor in good health and CMV-seronegative. The CDR3 runs from the conserved cysteine through the conserved F or W. Fields, in order: CDR3 length, V gene, J gene, D gene, clone size, CDR3 protein, CDR3 DNA. A D gene is named only where the DNA matches it firmly. The size of a clone is reported for some rows only, either as once, few or many, or as a class for expanded clones.

length: 14; V: TRBV29-1; J: TRBJ2-7; D: -; size: -; CDR3: CSVEVRRGRGEQYF; DNA: TGCAGCGTTGAAGTAAGGAGGGGGCGGGGCGAGCAGTACTTC
length: 14; V: TRBV19; J: TRBJ1-1; D: -; size: medium-sized; CDR3: CASSMWRRDTEAFF; DNA: TGTGCCAGTAGTATGTGGCGGAGGGACACTGAAGCTTTCTTT
length: 16; V: TRBV5-4; J: TRBJ2-5; D: TRBD2; size: -; CDR3: CASSLAGGASRETQYF; DNA: TGTGCCAGCAGCTTGGCGGGGGGGGCCTCCCGGGAGACCCAGTACTTC
length: 19; V: TRBV4-1; J: TRBJ2-2; D: TRBD2; size: -; CDR3: CASSPRTSGSPANTGELFF; DNA: TGCGCCAGCAGCCCCCGGACTAGCGGGAGCCCCGCGAACACCGGGGAGCTGTTTTTT
length: 17; V: TRBV7-8; J: TRBJ2-2; D: -; size: -; CDR3: CASSFDGTFTNTGELFF; DNA: TGTGCCAGCAGCTTCGACGGGACTTTTACGAACACCGGGGAGCTGTTTTTT
length: 10; V: TRBV11-2; J: TRBJ2-7; D: -; size: -; CDR3: CASFHGEQYF; DNA: TGTGCCAGCTTCCACGGCGAGCAGTACTTC
length: 13; V: TRBV6-6; J: TRBJ1-1; D: -; size: -; CDR3: CASSYPKNTEAFF; DNA: TGTGCCAGCAGTTATCCTAAAAACACTGAAGCTTTCTTT
length: 15; V: TRBV14; J: TRBJ1-2; D: -; size: -; CDR3: CASSQVGGVGYGYTF; DNA: TGTGCCAGCAGCCAAGTAGGAGGGGTCGGCTATGGCTACACCTTC
length: 16; V: TRBV9; J: TRBJ2-3; D: TRBD2; size: -; CDR3: CASSTEAGGSTDTQYF; DNA: TGTGCCAGCAGCACAGAAGCGGGAGGGAGCACAGATACGCAGTATTTT
length: 14; V: TRBV28; J: TRBJ1-4; D: -; size: -; CDR3: CASGGRGRVEKLFF; DNA: TGTGCCAGCGGCGGCCGTGGCCGAGTCGAAAAACTGTTTTTT
length: 16; V: TRBV19; J: TRBJ1-1; D: -; size: -; CDR3: CASSFGKSTMNTEAFF; DNA: TGTGCCAGTAGTTTTGGCAAATCAACCATGAACACTGAAGCTTTCTTT
length: 13; V: TRBV6-1; J: TRBJ1-2; D: -; size: few; CDR3: CATRQDTNYGYTF; DNA: TGTGCCACCCGACAGGACACTAACTATGGCTACACCTTC
length: 15; V: TRBV2; J: TRBJ1-1; D: -; size: once; CDR3: CTTRLEQGKNTEAFF; DNA: TGCACCACGAGGCTTGAGCAGGGAAAGAACACTGAAGCTTTCTTT
length: 12; V: TRBV30; J: TRBJ2-7; D: TRBD1; size: -; CDR3: CAWTDLGQGQYF; DNA: TGTGCCTGGACCGACCTGGGACAGGGACAGTACTTC
length: 11; V: TRBV7-9; J: TRBJ1-1; D: -; size: -; CDR3: CSSSLVSEAFF; DNA: TGTTCCAGCAGCTTAGTTTCGGAAGCTTTCTTT
length: 15; V: TRBV28; J: TRBJ1-3; D: -; size: -; CDR3: CASSLPGAAENTIYF; DNA: TGTGCCAGCAGTCTTCCAGGGGCCGCCGAAAACACCATATATTTT
length: 15; V: TRBV15; J: TRBJ2-1; D: -; size: -; CDR3: CATSRRSGPYNEQFF; DNA: TGTGCCACCAGCCGACGAAGCGGACCTTACAATGAGCAGTTCTTC
length: 17; V: TRBV5-1; J: TRBJ2-6; D: TRBD2; size: -; CDR3: CASSLEVAGSGANVLTF; DNA: TGCGCCAGCAGCCTGGAGGTAGCGGGCTCTGGGGCCAACGTCCTGACTTTC
length: 15; V: TRBV19; J: TRBJ2-3; D: -; size: -; CDR3: CASSTPSVGTDTQYF; DNA: TGTGCCAGTAGTACCCCTAGCGTGGGCACAGATACGCAGTATTTT
length: 15; V: TRBV2; J: TRBJ1-5; D: -; size: -; CDR3: CASRAGLRSNQPQHF; DNA: TGTGCCAGCAGAGCGGGCCTCAGAAGCAATCAGCCCCAGCATTTT
length: 14; V: TRBV6-4; J: TRBJ1-1; D: -; size: -; CDR3: CASSRSAGGTEAFF; DNA: TGTGCCAGCAGTCGCTCCGCGGGGGGCACTGAAGCTTTCTTT
length: 13; V: TRBV28; J: TRBJ1-1; D: TRBD1; size: few; CDR3: CASSVDRDTEAFF; DNA: TGTGCCAGCAGCGTTGACAGGGACACTGAAGCTTTCTTT
length: 13; V: TRBV19; J: TRBJ2-7; D: TRBD1; size: -; CDR3: CASSTGTVYEQYF; DNA: TGTGCCAGTAGTACCGGGACAGTATACGAGCAGTACTTC
length: 19; V: TRBV23-1; J: TRBJ2-7; D: TRBD1; size: -; CDR3: CASSQTRGQVVILAYEQYF; DNA: TGCGCCAGCAGTCAGACCCGGGGACAGGTTGTTATCCTCGCCTACGAGCAGTACTTC
length: 16; V: TRBV7-9; J: TRBJ1-1; D: TRBD1; size: -; CDR3: CASSNDRTGGVTEAFF; DNA: TGTGCCAGCAGCAACGATCGGACAGGGGGTGTAACTGAAGCTTTCTTT
length: 14; V: TRBV29-1; J: TRBJ1-1; D: -; size: -; CDR3: CSVERPLTNTEAFF; DNA: TGCAGCGTTGAAAGGCCACTAACAAACACTGAAGCTTTCTTT
length: 14; V: TRBV29-1; J: TRBJ1-1; D: -; size: -; CDR3: CSVELEALNTEAFF; DNA: TGCAGCGTTGAACTGGAGGCCTTGAACACTGAAGCTTTCTTT
length: 13; V: TRBV5-1; J: TRBJ2-5; D: -; size: -; CDR3: CASSFLYQETQYF; DNA: TGCGCCAGCAGCTTTCTGTACCAAGAGACCCAGTACTTC
length: 14; V: TRBV6-5; J: TRBJ2-1; D: -; size: -; CDR3: CASSIQMNNNEQFF; DNA: TGTGCCAGTTCCATCCAAATGAACAACAATGAGCAGTTCTTC
length: 13; V: TRBV6-1; J: TRBJ1-5; D: -; size: few; CDR3: CASSEHEEQPQHF; DNA: TGTGCCAGCAGCGAACATGAAGAGCAGCCCCAGCATTTT
length: 13; V: TRBV18; J: TRBJ2-7; D: -; size: -; CDR3: CASSPGEIYEQYF; DNA: TGTGCCAGCTCACCAGGGGAGATCTACGAGCAGTACTTC
length: 15; V: TRBV29-1; J: TRBJ2-7; D: TRBD1; size: -; CDR3: CSVEFATGVDYEQYF; DNA: TGCAGCGTTGAATTCGCGACAGGGGTGGACTACGAGCAGTACTTC
length: 15; V: TRBV10-3; J: TRBJ1-5; D: -; size: once; CDR3: CAISESTTASQPQHF; DNA: TGTGCCATCAGTGAGTCGACCACAGCCAGTCAGCCCCAGCATTTT
length: 15; V: TRBV19; J: TRBJ1-1; D: TRBD1; size: -; CDR3: CASSTPGQGNTEAFF; DNA: TGTGCCAGTAGTACCCCGGGACAGGGGAACACTGAAGCTTTCTTT
length: 13; V: TRBV5-1; J: TRBJ2-1; D: -; size: -; CDR3: CASSRPGSNEQFF; DNA: TGCGCCAGCAGCCGCCCAGGATCCAATGAGCAGTTCTTC
length: 15; V: TRBV5-8; J: TRBJ1-6; D: TRBD1; size: -; CDR3: CASSKDRGLNSPLHF; DNA: TGTGCCAGCAGCAAGGACAGGGGGCTGAATTCACCCCTCCACTTT
length: 16; V: TRBV5-1; J: TRBJ2-3; D: TRBD2; size: -; CDR3: CASSLSSGFVTDTQYF; DNA: TGCGCCAGCAGCTTAAGTAGCGGGTTTGTCACAGATACGCAGTATTTT
length: 15; V: TRBV9; J: TRBJ2-6; D: -; size: -; CDR3: CASSVVSSGANVLTF; DNA: TGTGCCAGCAGCGTAGTCTCTTCTGGGGCCAACGTCCTGACTTTC
length: 15; V: TRBV7-9; J: TRBJ2-1; D: -; size: -; CDR3: CASSLEGGPFNEQFF; DNA: TGTGCCAGCAGCCTGGAAGGTGGGCCTTTCAATGAGCAGTTCTTC
length: 15; V: TRBV12-5; J: TRBJ1-3; D: TRBD1; size: -; CDR3: CASLDPGQGRDTIYF; DNA: TGTGCTAGTCTTGACCCGGGACAGGGTAGAGACACCATATATTTT
length: 15; V: TRBV5-1; J: TRBJ2-7; D: TRBD2; size: -; CDR3: CASSLGNSGVSEQYF; DNA: TGCGCCAGCAGCTTGGGCAACAGCGGGGTGAGCGAGCAGTACTTC
length: 14; V: TRBV18; J: TRBJ1-1; D: -; size: -; CDR3: CASQNAGANTEAFF; DNA: TGTGCCAGCCAAAACGCAGGGGCGAACACTGAAGCTTTCTTT
length: 15; V: TRBV9; J: TRBJ2-1; D: TRBD2; size: -; CDR3: CARRASGILYNEQFF; DNA: TGTGCCAGGCGGGCTAGCGGGATACTCTACAATGAGCAGTTCTTC
length: 18; V: TRBV11-3; J: TRBJ2-6; D: TRBD1; size: -; CDR3: CASSFRGQGASGANVLTF; DNA: TGTGCCAGCAGCTTCCGAGGGCAGGGGGCGAGTGGGGCCAACGTCCTGACTTTC
length: 14; V: TRBV19; J: TRBJ1-6; D: TRBD1; size: -; CDR3: CASSILTGDSPLHF; DNA: TGTGCCAGTAGTATTTTGACAGGGGATTCACCCCTCCACTTT
length: 18; V: TRBV9; J: TRBJ1-3; D: TRBD1; size: -; CDR3: CASSQSRDREHSGNTIYF; DNA: TGTGCCAGCAGCCAGTCCCGGGACAGGGAACACTCTGGAAACACCATATATTTT
length: 14; V: TRBV19; J: TRBJ2-7; D: -; size: -; CDR3: CASPEDSLSYEQYF; DNA: TGTGCCAGCCCAGAGGACAGTCTCTCCTACGAGCAGTACTTC
length: 15; V: TRBV16; J: TRBJ1-1; D: -; size: -; CDR3: CASSQSELMNTEAFF; DNA: TGTGCCAGCAGCCAATCCGAGCTAATGAACACTGAAGCTTTCTTT
length: 18; V: TRBV5-8; J: TRBJ1-5; D: TRBD1; size: -; CDR3: CASSLDVRDRGGNQPQHF; DNA: TGTGCCAGCAGCTTGGATGTACGGGACAGGGGAGGCAATCAGCCCCAGCATTTT
length: 15; V: TRBV27; J: TRBJ2-7; D: TRBD1; size: -; CDR3: CASRDGPDRVGEQYF; DNA: TGTGCCAGCAGGGACGGACCGGACAGGGTAGGCGAGCAGTACTTC
length: 15; V: TRBV7-3; J: TRBJ2-3; D: TRBD2; size: -; CDR3: CASSPQAGLADTQYF; DNA: TGTGCCAGCAGCCCCCAAGCGGGGTTGGCAGATACGCAGTATTTT
length: 14; V: TRBV6-6; J: TRBJ1-4; D: -; size: -; CDR3: CASSVMGLDEKLFF; DNA: TGTGCCAGCAGCGTCATGGGCTTAGATGAAAAACTGTTTTTT
length: 18; V: TRBV19; J: TRBJ2-5; D: TRBD2; size: -; CDR3: CASSKRLAGGGRQETQYF; DNA: TGTGCCAGTAGTAAAAGACTAGCGGGAGGGGGGAGGCAAGAGACCCAGTACTTC
length: 15; V: TRBV6-5; J: TRBJ1-1; D: -; size: -; CDR3: CASSYEGQGNTEAFF; DNA: TGTGCCAGCAGTTACGAAGGCCAGGGGAACACTGAAGCTTTCTTT